Presented here are 32 T cell receptor beta chains from one specimen sequenced in a study of cytomegalovirus exposure and HLA in healthy donors. Assay: immunoSEQ multiplex PCR; the TCRdb copy retains only in-frame clones and omits some. The data contain some 150,000 clones, approximately 89% of them seen just once; the ten biggest clones take up about 8.2%. Input material: PBMCs. All receptors derive from a young woman in good health and CMV-seropositive.

The chain links TRBV6-6 to TRBJ2-2; 7 nucleotides match TRBD2. The CDR3 is made up of 14 amino acids. Per the germline V gene, CDR1 is MNHNY and CDR2 is SVGAGI (reference sequence). The junction had 12 bases not matched to a gene; V was cut back by 10 bases and J by 7 bases. The CDR3 DNA reads TGTGCCACTGGACCCTCTAGCGGTCTCGGGGAGCTGTTTTTT. Translated, it gives CATGPSSGLGELFF.

The chain employs TRBV7-9 and TRBJ1-1, with D perhaps TRBD1 (5 bases). Trimming stripped 5 bases from V and 4 bases from J, with 17 bases between. This CDR3 spans 15 amino acids. The germline CDR1 and CDR2 sequences are SEHNR and FQNEAQ (reference sequence). The CDR3 reads CASSRPQGFLTEAFF. The CDR3 bases are TGTGCCAGCAGCCGCCCTCAGGGCTTCCTCACTGAAGCTTTCTTT. Complete variable domain (other parts from reference TRBV7-9 and TRBJ1-1): DTGVSQNPRHKITKRGQNVTFRCDPISEHNRLYWYRQTLGQGPEFLTYFQNEAQLEKSRLLSDRFSAERPKGSFSTLEIQRTEQGDSAMYLCASSRPQGFLTEAFFGQGTRLTVV.

The genes are TRBV5-4 and TRBJ2-5; TRBD2 agrees at 12 bases. CDR3 length: 12 residues. The germline gives CDR1 SGHNT, CDR2 YYREEE (reference sequence). The trim removed 7 bases at V and 5 bases at J, leaving 0 bases unmatched. The CDR3 sequence is CASGTSGETQYF. Here the CDR3 DNA reads TGTGCCAGCGGGACTAGCGGGGAGACCCAGTACTTC.

The chain couples TRBV7-9 to TRBJ2-7; 9 nucleotides agree with TRBD2. Per germline, CDR1 SEHNR and CDR2 FQNEAQ (reference sequence). This CDR3 contains 14 residues. Unmatched junction bases numbered 4, after V lost 1 base and J lost 6 bases. The CDR3: CASSLGSGGTEQYF. In DNA form, the CDR3 reads TGTGCCAGCAGCTTAGGGAGCGGGGGGACCGAGCAGTACTTC.

This CDR3 reads CASSFGQGARTGELFF. The CDR3 DNA reads as TGTGCCAGCAGTTTCGGGCAGGGGGCGCGAACCGGGGAGCTGTTTTTT. This rearrangement joins TRBV27 to TRBJ2-2; 8 nucleotides align to TRBD1. The J segment lost 5 bases and the V segment lost 3 bases, leaving 8 bases of the junction unmatched. The CDR3 is 16 residues long. The germline V gene encodes CDR1 MNHEY and CDR2 SMNVEV (reference sequence).

J is TRBJ2-1 and V is TRBV10-3, with 11 bases identical to TRBD1. V lost 6 bases, J lost 0 bases, and 16 bases stayed unmatched. The CDR3 extends over 20 amino acids. From germline, CDR1 is ENHRY and CDR2 SYGVKD. As DNA, the CDR3 is TGTGCCATCAGATCCCCCCGGGACAGGGGGACCCCTAGCTCCTACAATGAGCAGTTCTTC. This encodes CAIRSPRDRGTPSSYNEQFF.

This clone was seen a few times. The chain links TRBV6-1 to TRBJ1-2; D gene ambiguous. Trimming shortened V by 1 base and J by 6 bases, and 15 bases separated the two germline ends. The CDR3 length is 15 residues. Germline V gives CDR1 MNHNS, CDR2 SASEGT. CDR3 DNA: TGTGCCAGCAGTGAAGACGCGTATTCAGGTGATGGCTACACCTTC. Its protein product is CASSEDAYSGDGYTF.

The rearrangement links TRBV28 to TRBJ1-5, with TRBD1 matching 7 bases. V lost 1 base and J lost 1; bases outside the gene matches: 1. CDR1 is MDHEN, CDR2 SYDVKM, per germline. The CDR3 runs to 15 residues. CDR3 in amino acids: CASSLYRGSNQPQHF. CDR3 coding DNA: TGTGCCAGCAGTTTATACAGGGGAAGCAATCAGCCCCAGCATTTT. Supplemented by reference TRBV28 and TRBJ1-5, the full variable domain reads DVKVTQSSRYLVKRTGEKVFLECVQDMDHENMFWYRQDPGLGLRLIYFSYDVKMKEKGDIPEGYSVSREKKERFSLILESASTNQTSMYLCASSLYRGSNQPQHFGDGTRLSIL.

This rearrangement joins TRBV4-3 to TRBJ2-3, with 11 nucleotides matching TRBD2. Unmatched junction bases numbered 7, after V lost 0 bases and J lost 2 bases. The CDR3 is 18 residues long. Per germline, CDR1 LGHNA and CDR2 YSLEER. The CDR3 loop reads CASSQDLPSGGYTDTQYF. CDR3 nucleotides: TGCGCCAGCAGCCAAGATCTTCCTAGCGGGGGGTACACAGATACGCAGTATTTT.

V and J are TRBV11-3 and TRBJ2-2; 10 bases map to TRBD2. V shed 3 bases, J shed 6 bases, and the junction held 4 bases outside the gene matches. Germline V gene lookup returns CDR1 SGHNT and CDR2 YENEEA. The CDR3 sequence is 15 residues long. As DNA, the CDR3 is TGTGCCAGCAGCTTCCGCAGCGGGGGGGCCGGGGAGCTGTTTTTT. Amino acid sequence: CASSFRSGGAGELFF.

CDR3 amino acids: CSVIGIGQYNEQFF. The CDR3 coding sequence is TGCAGCGTTATTGGGATCGGACAGTACAATGAGCAGTTCTTC. This chain uses TRBV29-1 with TRBJ2-1, with a tentative D call TRBD1 (6 bases). Germline V gives CDR1 SQVTM, CDR2 ANQGSEA. Between the trimmed V and J ends, which lost 5 bases and 4 bases, there was a span of 15 bases. There are 14 residues in the CDR3.

A note on this clone: At one boundary the junction diverges from the germline segment, which might be a read error. The V call is TRBV5-1, the J call TRBJ2-2; 11 bases align to TRBD2. The CDR3 is 18 amino acids. Germline loops: CDR1 SGHRS, CDR2 YFSETQ. The CDR3 bases are TGCGCCAGCAGCTTAGAGCTAGCGGGGGGACCGAATACCGGGGAGCTGTTTTTT. Residues: CASSLELAGGPNTGELFF.

This sequence joins TRBV28 and TRBJ2-7, with 12 nucleotides matching TRBD1. The V gene's germline CDR1 is MDHEN and CDR2 SYDVKM. The ends lost 6 bases at V and 7 bases at J; junction bases unmatched: 10. The CDR3 totals 15 residues. The CDR3 loop is CASRKGTGGPSEQYF. The DNA for the CDR3 is TGTGCCAGCAGAAAAGGGACAGGGGGCCCCTCAGAGCAGTACTTC.

This clone was seen once. The V call is TRBV28, the J call TRBJ1-2; D ambiguous. CDR3 length equals 14 residues. V was pared by 3 bases and J by 5 bases, with 13 bases between. Germline assignment: CDR1 MDHEN and CDR2 SYDVKM. The CDR3 DNA reads TGTGCCAGCAGTTTCTCTGGACTCCTTTATGGCTACACCTTC. This gives the protein CASSFSGLLYGYTF.

This clone has just one count. The CDR3 bases are TGTGCCGCCTCGGACTCCCGTAACGAGCAGTACTTC. It codes for CAASDSRNEQYF. V and J are TRBV28 and TRBJ2-7, with D tentatively TRBD2 (5 bases). Looked up from germline, CDR1 is MDHEN and CDR2 is SYDVKM. The CDR3 has 12 residues. Trimming cost V 11 bases and J 5 bases, with 16 bases left between them.

V usage is TRBV6-1 and J usage is TRBJ2-3; D call uncertain. The V gene lost 7 bases and the J gene lost 5 bases, with 10 bases spanning the gap. Germline lookup yields CDR1 MNHNS and CDR2 SASEGT. The length of the CDR3 is 12 residues. The CDR3 is CASTQFQDTQYF. Here the CDR3 DNA reads TGTGCCAGCACACAGTTCCAAGATACGCAGTATTTT.

J is TRBJ2-4 and V is TRBV5-4; D unresolved. CDR1 is SGHNT, CDR2 YYREEE, per germline (reference sequence). This CDR3 region has 12 residues. V lost 0 bases, J lost 7 bases, and 5 bases lay in between. CDR3 loop: CASSLEPNIQYF. The CDR3 bases are TGTGCCAGCAGCTTGGAGCCCAACATTCAGTACTTC.

The chain employs TRBV25-1 and TRBJ1-2; 9 nucleotides line up with TRBD1. V lost 4 bases, J lost 8 bases, and 20 bases stayed unmatched. The CDR3 runs 18 residues. Germline V CDR1 and CDR2: MGHDK, SYGVNS. The CDR3 sequence is CASSGQPGQGPPGGGYTF. CDR3 coding DNA: TGTGCCAGCAGTGGACAACCGGGACAGGGACCTCCTGGGGGGGGCTACACCTTC.

The chain is built from TRBV19 and TRBJ2-7; 11 nucleotides agree with TRBD2. V shed 7 bases, J shed 4 bases, and the junction held 6 bases outside the gene matches. The CDR3 contains 14 residues. Germline CDR1 LNHDA, CDR2 SQIVND (reference sequence). The CDR3 DNA reads TGTGCCAGTACCGCTACTAGCGGGGGTTACGAGCAGTACTTC. Amino acids: CASTATSGGYEQYF.

The DNA for the CDR3 is TGTGCCTGGTCACAGGGAAAAGGCAATCAGCCCCAGCATTTT. Amino acids: CAWSQGKGNQPQHF. J is TRBJ1-5 and V is TRBV30; TRBD1 is a possible D gene (6 bases). Trimming took 5 bases from V and 2 from J, leaving 13 bases between them. Germline V CDR1 and CDR2: GTSNPN, SVGIG (reference sequence). The CDR3 is made up of 14 amino acids.

The chain uses TRBV10-2 and TRBJ2-5, with D possibly matching TRBD2 (8 bases). The CDR3 sequence is 16 residues long. Trimming shortened V by 6 bases and J by 5 bases, and 22 bases separated the two germline ends. CDR1 and CDR2 (germline): WSHSY, SAAADI. The CDR3, as DNA: TGCGCCAGCAGGCGGGGGGAAGGGGGCGCCGGGGAGACCCAGTACTTC. Protein product: CASRRGEGGAGETQYF.

V and J are TRBV11-3 and TRBJ2-2; 8 bases map to TRBD2. Losses at the gene ends were 5 bases for V and 3 bases for J; bases not matched to a gene: 20. Germline CDR1 and CDR2: SGHNT and YENEEA. The CDR3 loop spans 20 amino acids. The CDR3 spells CASSPGRGSRSLVYTGELFF. The CDR3, as DNA: TGTGCCAGCAGCCCCGGGAGGGGTAGTCGGTCATTAGTTTACACCGGGGAGCTGTTTTTT.

The count of this clone is one. CDR3 DNA sequence: TGTGCCAGCAGCCCGGGACTAGCCGAAGAGACCCAGTACTTC. As protein: CASSPGLAEETQYF. The chain uses TRBV5-4 and TRBJ2-5; 9 bases match TRBD2. The CDR3 loop spans 14 amino acids. The germline V gene has CDR1 SGHNT and CDR2 YYREEE (reference sequence). J gave up 3 bases and V 4 bases, and 4 bases lay outside the gene matches.

The rearrangement links TRBV5-8 to TRBJ1-2; 9 nucleotides match TRBD1. The CDR3 totals 14 residues. The germline gives CDR1 SGHTS, CDR2 YDEGEE. The V and J ends lost 6 bases and 6 bases, in that order; junction bases with no gene match: 9. The CDR3 loop reads CASKKGTGYHGYTF. The CDR3 DNA reads TGTGCCAGCAAAAAAGGGACAGGGTATCATGGCTACACCTTC.

V gene TRBV7-8 combines with J gene TRBJ1-5; maybe TRBD1 (5 bases). This CDR3 is 15 amino acids long. Looked up from germline, CDR1 is SGHVS and CDR2 is FQNEAQ. Trimming pared 5 bases from V and 5 bases from J, leaving 16 bases between. DNA for the CDR3: TGTGCCAGCAGCCCTAGGTGGGGGGGAGATCAGCCCCAGCATTTT. Protein product: CASSPRWGGDQPQHF.

V and J are TRBV29-1 and TRBJ2-7; TRBD1 matches 10 bases. This CDR3 has 18 residues. Trimming removed 0 bases from V and 1 base from J; junction bases left unmatched: 12. In germline, CDR1 is SQVTM, CDR2 ANQGSEA. CDR3: CSVEDPAGQGMESYEQYF. The CDR3 region has the DNA TGCAGCGTTGAAGATCCGGCGGGACAGGGGATGGAGTCCTACGAGCAGTACTTC.

This chain uses TRBV7-2 with TRBJ1-2; TRBD1 matches at 9 bases. Looked up from germline, CDR1 is SGHTA and CDR2 is FQGNSA. This CDR3 is built from 12 residues. With 6 bases clipped from V and 8 bases from J, the junction kept 4 bases outside the gene matches. CDR3 sequence reads: CASRFTGGGYTF. In DNA form, the CDR3 reads TGTGCCAGCAGATTTACAGGGGGCGGCTACACCTTC. The full variable domain, with the rest looked up from reference TRBV7-2 and TRBJ1-2, is GAGVSQSPSNKVTEKGKDVELRCDPISGHTALYWYRQSLGQGLEFLIYFQGNSAPDKSGLPSDRFSAERTGGSVSTLTIQRTQQEDSAVYLCASRFTGGGYTFGSGTRLTVV.

This rearrangement joins TRBV28 to TRBJ1-1; D is unresolved. V lost 10 bases, J lost 6 bases, and 21 bases lay in between. This CDR3 has 14 amino acids. CDR1 is MDHEN, CDR2 SYDVKM, per germline. CDR3 DNA: TGTGCCACCCAAACGCGGCGATGGATGTCTGAAGCTTTCTTT. It specifies CATQTRRWMSEAFF.

A remark on this clone: At one end, the junction sequence differs from germline, possibly due to a read error. This chain uses TRBV4-3 with TRBJ2-3; 9 bases are a match to TRBD1. The CDR3 spans 13 residues. Germline-derived CDR1 and CDR2 are LGHNA and YSLEER. For the CDR3, the DNA is TGCGCCAGCAGCCAAGATAAAGGACAGGGGACGAATTTT. Translation gives CASSQDKGQGTNF.

V is TRBV7-3 and J is TRBJ1-1; 9 bases match TRBD1. The CDR3 sequence is 17 residues long. Germline CDR1 is SGHTA and CDR2 is FQGTGA. Germline trimming cut 3 bases from V and 3 bases from J; bases unmatched to any gene: 11. Here the CDR3 reads CASSFRTGEGLDTEAFF. The CDR3 nucleotides are TGTGCCAGCAGCTTCCGGACAGGGGAGGGATTGGACACTGAAGCTTTCTTT.

V is TRBV7-2 and J is TRBJ2-7, with 9 bases that match TRBD1. V trimming: 5 bases; J trimming: 5 bases; junction bases outside the gene matches: 10. In germline, CDR1 is SGHTA, CDR2 FQGNSA. This CDR3 has 15 amino acids. The CDR3 is CASSPSYRGRNEQYF. The DNA for the CDR3 is TGTGCCAGCAGCCCCAGTTACAGGGGGCGAAACGAGCAGTACTTC.

J is TRBJ2-3 and V is TRBV7-3; 8 bases map to TRBD1. With 3 bases clipped from V and 1 base from J, the junction kept 6 bases outside the gene matches. Per germline, CDR1 SGHTA and CDR2 FQGTGA. This CDR3 comprises 16 residues. CDR3 bases: TGTGCCAGCAGCTTGCGCAGGGGGCAAGGCACAGATACGCAGTATTTT. Its protein product is CASSLRRGQGTDTQYF.